This T cell receptor beta chain was retrieved from a study of T cells in Graves' hyperthyroidism and ophthalmopathy. Study results and caveats: Separation of ophthalmopathy from stable hyperthyroidism was achieved by a 13 V-J model. Peripheral blood also featured most of the thyroid clonotypes expanded above 0.001.

Germline lookup yields CDR1 ENHRY and CDR2 SYGVKD. Trimming took off 0 bases at V and 6 bases at J, with 12 bases between the two ends. The CDR3 loop spans 14 amino acids. Uncontrolled infection, other autoimmune disease, pregnancy or lactation disqualified patients from enrolment. On the basis of clinical symptoms, serum thyroxine and TRAb, thyroid ultrasound and orbital computed tomography, diagnoses were made. TCR beta CDR3 regions were amplified from RNA transcripts. Researchers ran a first-round RT-PCR on the TCR CDR3 using the HTBI primer set. MiXCR was run by TCRdb on the multiplex PCR reads, yielding one entry per CDR3 protein. The sample gives 550,000 to 700,000 distinct CDR3 sequences, around 42% of which show up once; 15% to 20% is in the top ten. This clonotype was recorded only once. Its antigen is currently unknown.

The origin of this receptor is an adult woman with Graves' disease, either hyperthyroidism or ophthalmopathy (not recorded which). V usage is TRBV10-3 and J usage is TRBJ2-7; D is tentatively TRBD1 or TRBD2 (5 bases each). The sample was peripheral blood or thyroid tissue (not recorded which). In DNA, the CDR3 is TGTGCCATCAGTGAGTCGAGGGGAGCTAGCGAGCAGTACTTC. Protein sequence: CAISESRGASEQYF.